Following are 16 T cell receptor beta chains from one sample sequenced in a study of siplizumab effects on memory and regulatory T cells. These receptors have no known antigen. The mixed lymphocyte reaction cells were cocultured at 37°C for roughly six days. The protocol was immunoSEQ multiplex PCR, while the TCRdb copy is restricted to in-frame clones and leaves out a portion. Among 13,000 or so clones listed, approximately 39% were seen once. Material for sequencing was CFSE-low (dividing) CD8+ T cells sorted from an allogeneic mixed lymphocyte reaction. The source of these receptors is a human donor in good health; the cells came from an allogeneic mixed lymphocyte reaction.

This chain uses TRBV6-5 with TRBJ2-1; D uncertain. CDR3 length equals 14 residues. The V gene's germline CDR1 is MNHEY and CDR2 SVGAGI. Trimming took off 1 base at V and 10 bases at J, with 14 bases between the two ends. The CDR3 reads CASSYFRTGFEQFF. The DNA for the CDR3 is TGTGCCAGCAGTTACTTTCGAACGGGCTTCGAGCAGTTCTTC.

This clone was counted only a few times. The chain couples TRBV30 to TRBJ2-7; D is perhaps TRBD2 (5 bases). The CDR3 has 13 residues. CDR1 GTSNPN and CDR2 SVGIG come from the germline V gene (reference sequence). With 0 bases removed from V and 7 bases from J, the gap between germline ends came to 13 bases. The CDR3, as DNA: TGTGCCTGGAGTGTGGGAGACTCGCAAGAGCAGTACTTC. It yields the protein CAWSVGDSQEQYF. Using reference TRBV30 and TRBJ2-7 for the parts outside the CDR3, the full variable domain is SQTIHQWPATLVQPVGSPLSLECTVEGTSNPNLYWYRQAAGRGLQLLFYSVGIGQISSEVPQNLSASRPQDRQFILSSKKLLLSDSGFYLCAWSVGDSQEQYFGPGTRLTVT.

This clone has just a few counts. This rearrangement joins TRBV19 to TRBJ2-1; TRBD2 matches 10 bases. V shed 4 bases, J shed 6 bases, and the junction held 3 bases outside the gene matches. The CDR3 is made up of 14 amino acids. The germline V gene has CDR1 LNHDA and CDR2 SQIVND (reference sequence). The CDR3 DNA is TGTGCCAGTAGTACGGGACTAGCGATCAATGAGCAGTTCTTC. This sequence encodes CASSTGLAINEQFF. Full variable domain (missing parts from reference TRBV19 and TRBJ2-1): DGGITQSPKYLFRKEGQNVTLSCEQNLNHDAMYWYRQDPGQGLRLIYYSQIVNDFQKGDIAEGYSVSREKKESFPLTVTSAQKNPTAFYLCASSTGLAINEQFFGPGTRLTVL.

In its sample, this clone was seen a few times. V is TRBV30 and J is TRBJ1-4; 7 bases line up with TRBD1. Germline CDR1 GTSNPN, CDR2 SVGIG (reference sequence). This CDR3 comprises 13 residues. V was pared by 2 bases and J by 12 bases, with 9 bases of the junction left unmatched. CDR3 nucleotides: TGTGCCTGGAGTACCATGTCAGGGGGAGAACTGTTTTTT. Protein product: CAWSTMSGGELFF.

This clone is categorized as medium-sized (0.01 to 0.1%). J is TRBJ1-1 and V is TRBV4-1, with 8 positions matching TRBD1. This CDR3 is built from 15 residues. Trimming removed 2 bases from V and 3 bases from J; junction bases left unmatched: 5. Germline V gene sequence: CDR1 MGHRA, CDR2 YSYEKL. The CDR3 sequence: CASSQFQGADTEAFF. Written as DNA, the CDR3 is TGCGCCAGCAGCCAATTCCAGGGGGCTGACACTGAAGCTTTCTTT.

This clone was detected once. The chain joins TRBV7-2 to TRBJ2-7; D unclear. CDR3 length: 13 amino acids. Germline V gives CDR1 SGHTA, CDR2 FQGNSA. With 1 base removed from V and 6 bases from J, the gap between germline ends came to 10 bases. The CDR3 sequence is CASSLGVRTEQYF. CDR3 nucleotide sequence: TGTGCCAGCAGCTTAGGAGTCAGGACCGAGCAGTACTTC.

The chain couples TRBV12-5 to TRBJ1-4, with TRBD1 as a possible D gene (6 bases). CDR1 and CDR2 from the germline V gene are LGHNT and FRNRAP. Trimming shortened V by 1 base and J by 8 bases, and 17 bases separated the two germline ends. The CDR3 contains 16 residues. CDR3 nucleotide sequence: TGTGCTAGTGGTTTGGACCCGACAGGTCTAGGAGAAAAACTGTTTTTT. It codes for CASGLDPTGLGEKLFF.

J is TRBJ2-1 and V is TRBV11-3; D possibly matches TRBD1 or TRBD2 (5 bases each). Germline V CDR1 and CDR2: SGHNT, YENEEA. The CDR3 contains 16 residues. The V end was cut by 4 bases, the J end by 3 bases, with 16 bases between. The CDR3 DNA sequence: TGTGCCAGCAGCTCGAGGGGCAATAGGGGCTACAATGAGCAGTTCTTC. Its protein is CASSSRGNRGYNEQFF. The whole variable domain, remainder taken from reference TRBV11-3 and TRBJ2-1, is EAGVVQSPRYKIIEKKQPVAFWCNPISGHNTLYWYLQNLGQGPELLIRYENEEAVDDSQLPKDRFSAERLKGVDSTLKIQPAELGDSAVYLCASSSRGNRGYNEQFFGPGTRLTVL.

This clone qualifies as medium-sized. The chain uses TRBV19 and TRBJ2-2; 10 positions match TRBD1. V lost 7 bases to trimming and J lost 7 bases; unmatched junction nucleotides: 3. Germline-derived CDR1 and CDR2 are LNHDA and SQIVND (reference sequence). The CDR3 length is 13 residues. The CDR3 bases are TGTGCCAGTAAGGGACAGGGGATCGGGGAGCTGTTTTTT. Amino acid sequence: CASKGQGIGELFF.

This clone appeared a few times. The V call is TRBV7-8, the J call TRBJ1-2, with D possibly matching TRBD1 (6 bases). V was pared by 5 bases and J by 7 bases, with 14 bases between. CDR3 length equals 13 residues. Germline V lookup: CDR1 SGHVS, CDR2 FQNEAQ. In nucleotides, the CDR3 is TGTGCCAGCAGCCCCGAGGGGGGCGGTGGCTACACCTTC. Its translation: CASSPEGGGGYTF.

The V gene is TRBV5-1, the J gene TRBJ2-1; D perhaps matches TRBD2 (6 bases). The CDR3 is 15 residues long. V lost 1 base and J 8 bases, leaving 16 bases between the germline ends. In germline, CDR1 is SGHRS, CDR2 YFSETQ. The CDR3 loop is CASSLIWGSGDEQFF. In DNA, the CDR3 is TGCGCCAGCAGCTTGATATGGGGGTCGGGAGATGAGCAGTTCTTC.

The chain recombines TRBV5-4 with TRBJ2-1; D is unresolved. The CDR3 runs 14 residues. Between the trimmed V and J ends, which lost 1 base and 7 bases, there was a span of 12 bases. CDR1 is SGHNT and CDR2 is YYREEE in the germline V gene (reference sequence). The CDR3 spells CASSLTSPMNEQFF. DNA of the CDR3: TGTGCCAGCAGCTTGACGTCCCCTATGAATGAGCAGTTCTTC.

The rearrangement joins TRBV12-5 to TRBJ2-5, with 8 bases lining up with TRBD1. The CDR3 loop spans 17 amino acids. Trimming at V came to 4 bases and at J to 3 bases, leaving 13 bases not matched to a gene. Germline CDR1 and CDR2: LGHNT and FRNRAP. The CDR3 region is CASGSTLRDRPKETQYF. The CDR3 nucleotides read TGTGCTAGTGGTTCGACCCTCCGGGACAGGCCGAAAGAGACCCAGTACTTC.

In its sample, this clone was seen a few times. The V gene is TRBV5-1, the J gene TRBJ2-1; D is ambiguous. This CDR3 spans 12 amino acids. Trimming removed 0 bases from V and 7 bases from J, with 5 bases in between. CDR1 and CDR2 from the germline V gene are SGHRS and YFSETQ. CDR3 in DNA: TGCGCCAGCAGCTTGGAGGGAAATGAGCAGTTCTTC. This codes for CASSLEGNEQFF.

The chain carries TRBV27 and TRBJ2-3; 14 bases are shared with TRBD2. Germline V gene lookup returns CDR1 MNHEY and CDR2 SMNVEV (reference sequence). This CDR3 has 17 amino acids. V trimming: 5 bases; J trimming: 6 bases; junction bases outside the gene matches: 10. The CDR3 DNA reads TGTGCCAGCAGTCAGATGGGACTAGCGGGAGCAGGGGATACGCAGTATTTT. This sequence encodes CASSQMGLAGAGDTQYF.

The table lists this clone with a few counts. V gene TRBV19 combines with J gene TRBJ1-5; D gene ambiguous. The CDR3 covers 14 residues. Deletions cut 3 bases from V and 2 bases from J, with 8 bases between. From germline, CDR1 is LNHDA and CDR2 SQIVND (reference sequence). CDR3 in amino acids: CASSILGGNQPQHF. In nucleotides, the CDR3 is TGTGCCAGTAGTATCTTGGGAGGCAATCAGCCCCAGCATTTT.